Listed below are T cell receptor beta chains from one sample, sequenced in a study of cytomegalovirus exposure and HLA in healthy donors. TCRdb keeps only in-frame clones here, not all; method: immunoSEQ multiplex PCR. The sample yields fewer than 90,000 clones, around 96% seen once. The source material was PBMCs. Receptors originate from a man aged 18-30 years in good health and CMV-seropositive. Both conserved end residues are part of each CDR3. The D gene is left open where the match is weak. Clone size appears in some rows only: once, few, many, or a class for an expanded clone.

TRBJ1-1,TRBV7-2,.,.,CASSLSQNTEAFF,TGTGCCAGCAGCTTATCACAGAACACTGAAGCTTTCTTT
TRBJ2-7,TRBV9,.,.,CASSGDSEQYF,TGTGCCAGCAGCGGCGACAGCGAGCAGTACTTC
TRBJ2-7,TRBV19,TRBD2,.,CASSIGLAGDEQYF,TGTGCCAGTAGTATCGGACTAGCGGGAGACGAGCAGTACTTC
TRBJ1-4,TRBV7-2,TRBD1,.,CASSPDRGDGKLFF,TGTGCCAGCAGCCCGGACAGGGGGGACGGAAAACTGTTTTTT
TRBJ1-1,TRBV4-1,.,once,CASSQIDKNTEAFF,TGCGCCAGCAGCCAGATAGACAAGAACACTGAAGCTTTCTTT
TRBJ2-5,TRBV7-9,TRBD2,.,CASSSPRTSGRAYSETQYF,TGTGCCAGCAGCTCCCCCAGGACTAGCGGGAGGGCCTATTCAGAGACCCAGTACTTC
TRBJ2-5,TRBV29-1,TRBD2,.,CSVDRRASGDQETQYF,TGCAGCGTTGATAGGCGGGCTAGCGGAGACCAAGAGACCCAGTACTTC
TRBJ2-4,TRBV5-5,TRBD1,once,CASSFQGVIQYF,TGTGCCAGCAGCTTCCAGGGGGTCATTCAGTACTTC
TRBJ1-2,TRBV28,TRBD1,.,CASSITGGTDYGYTF,TGTGCCAGCAGTATAACAGGGGGCACGGACTATGGCTACACCTTC
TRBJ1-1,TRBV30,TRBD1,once,CAWSRGQGGTEAFF,TGTGCCTGGAGCCGAGGACAGGGCGGGACTGAAGCTTTCTTT
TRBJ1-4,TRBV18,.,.,CASSLTTLTEFATNEKLFF,TGTGCCAGCTCACTCACCACATTGACAGAATTTGCAACTAATGAAAAACTGTTTTTT
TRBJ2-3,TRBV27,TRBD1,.,CASSLSPRGQGRTDTQYF,TGTGCCAGCAGTTTATCCCCCCGGGGACAGGGGCGAACAGATACGCAGTATTTT
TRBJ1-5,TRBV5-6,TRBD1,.,CASSTRQGFENQPQHF,TGTGCCAGCAGCACTAGACAGGGTTTTGAGAATCAGCCCCAGCATTTT
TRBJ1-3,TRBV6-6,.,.,CASRLRGSGNTIYF,TGTGCCAGCAGGTTGCGAGGCTCTGGAAACACCATATATTTT
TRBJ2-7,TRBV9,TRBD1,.,CASSTGQGHYEQYF,TGTGCCAGCAGCACCGGACAGGGGCACTACGAGCAGTACTTC
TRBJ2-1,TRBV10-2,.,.,CASIATGLPYNEQFF,TGCGCCAGCATTGCTACAGGTTTGCCCTACAATGAGCAGTTCTTC
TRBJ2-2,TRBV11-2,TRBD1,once,CASSLRQGSLAGELFF,TGTGCCAGCAGCTTAAGACAGGGGAGCCTTGCCGGGGAGCTGTTTTTT
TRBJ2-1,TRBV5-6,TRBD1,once,CAISTGGNEQFF,TGTGCCATCTCGACAGGGGGGAATGAGCAGTTCTTC
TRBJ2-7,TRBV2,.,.,CASILSRGEQYF,TGTGCCAGCATATTATCACGGGGCGAGCAGTACTTC
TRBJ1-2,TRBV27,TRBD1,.,CASSVTGANYGYTF,TGTGCCAGCAGTGTGACAGGGGCAAACTATGGCTACACCTTC
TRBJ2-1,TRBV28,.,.,CASSFSRGYNEQFF,TGTGCCAGCAGTTTTTCCAGGGGCTACAATGAGCAGTTCTTC
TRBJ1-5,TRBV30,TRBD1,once,CAWSQDRGQPQHF,TGTGCCTGGAGTCAGGACAGGGGTCAGCCCCAGCATTTT
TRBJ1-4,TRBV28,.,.,CASSSRVKGPVNEKLFF,TGTGCCAGCAGTTCCAGGGTGAAAGGCCCGGTGAATGAAAAACTGTTTTTT
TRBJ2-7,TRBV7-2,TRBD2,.,CASSPSGRAVSYEQYF,TGTGCCAGCAGCCCTAGCGGGAGGGCCGTGTCCTACGAGCAGTACTTC
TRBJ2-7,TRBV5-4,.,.,CASSSGGGPAQYF,TGTGCCAGCAGCTCGGGGGGCGGGCCCGCGCAGTACTTC
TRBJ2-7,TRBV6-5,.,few,CASGLGPLLYEQYF,TGTGCCAGCGGACTTGGGCCCCTACTCTACGAGCAGTACTTC
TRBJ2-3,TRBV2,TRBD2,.,CASSDEGTSGRSRTDTQYF,TGTGCCAGCAGTGACGAGGGGACTAGCGGGAGGTCTCGCACAGATACGCAGTATTTT
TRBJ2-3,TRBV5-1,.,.,CASSLGAEVTDTQYF,TGCGCCAGCAGCCTTGGGGCGGAAGTCACAGATACGCAGTATTTT
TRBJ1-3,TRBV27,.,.,CASSGPDYTIYF,TGTGCCAGCAGCGGTCCAGACTACACCATATATTTT
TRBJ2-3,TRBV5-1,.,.,CASGGTRTTDTQYF,TGCGCCAGCGGGGGGACTCGGACCACAGATACGCAGTATTTT
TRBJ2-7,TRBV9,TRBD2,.,CASSVGLAGDGEQYF,TGTGCCAGCAGCGTAGGACTAGCGGGAGATGGGGAGCAGTACTTC
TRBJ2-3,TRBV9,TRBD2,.,CASSVPTSADTQYF,TGTGCCAGCAGCGTACCGACTAGCGCAGATACGCAGTATTTT
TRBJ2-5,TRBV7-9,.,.,CASSPPLGEMRETQYF,TGTGCCAGCAGCCCGCCTCTTGGGGAGATGCGGGAGACCCAGTACTTC
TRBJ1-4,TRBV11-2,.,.,CASSRRTGGPEKLFF,TGTGCCAGCAGCCGCCGGACGGGAGGGCCTGAAAAACTGTTTTTT
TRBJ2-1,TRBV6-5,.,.,CASRAPSYNEQFF,TGTGCCAGCAGGGCCCCATCCTACAATGAGCAGTTCTTC
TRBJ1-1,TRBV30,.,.,CAWLGAANTEAFF,TGTGCCTGGCTAGGGGCAGCTAACACTGAAGCTTTCTTT
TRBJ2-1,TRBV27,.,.,CASSLMGGIGNEQFF,TGTGCCAGCAGTTTAATGGGGGGAATAGGCAATGAGCAGTTCTTC
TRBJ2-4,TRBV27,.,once,CATLDRAKNIQYF,TGTGCCACCCTTGACAGAGCCAAAAACATTCAGTACTTC
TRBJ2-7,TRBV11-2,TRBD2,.,CASSSFSGRAFEQYF,TGTGCCAGCAGTTCCTTTAGCGGGAGGGCCTTCGAGCAGTACTTC
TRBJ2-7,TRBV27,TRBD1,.,CASSLRGQGLEQYF,TGTGCCAGCAGTTTAAGGGGACAGGGGCTCGAGCAGTACTTC
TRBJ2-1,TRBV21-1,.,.,CASSKDGGRSYNEQFF,TGTGCCAGCAGCAAAGATGGAGGGAGGTCCTACAATGAGCAGTTCTTC
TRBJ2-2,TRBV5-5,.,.,CASSLGNWGAGELFF,TGTGCCAGCAGCCTAGGGAATTGGGGCGCCGGGGAGCTGTTTTTT
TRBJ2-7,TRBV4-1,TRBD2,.,CASSQVTSGKYEQYF,TGCGCCAGCAGCCAAGTAACTAGCGGGAAATACGAGCAGTACTTC
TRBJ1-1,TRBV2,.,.,CASAQDPNTEAFF,TGTGCCAGCGCACAGGACCCGAACACTGAAGCTTTCTTT